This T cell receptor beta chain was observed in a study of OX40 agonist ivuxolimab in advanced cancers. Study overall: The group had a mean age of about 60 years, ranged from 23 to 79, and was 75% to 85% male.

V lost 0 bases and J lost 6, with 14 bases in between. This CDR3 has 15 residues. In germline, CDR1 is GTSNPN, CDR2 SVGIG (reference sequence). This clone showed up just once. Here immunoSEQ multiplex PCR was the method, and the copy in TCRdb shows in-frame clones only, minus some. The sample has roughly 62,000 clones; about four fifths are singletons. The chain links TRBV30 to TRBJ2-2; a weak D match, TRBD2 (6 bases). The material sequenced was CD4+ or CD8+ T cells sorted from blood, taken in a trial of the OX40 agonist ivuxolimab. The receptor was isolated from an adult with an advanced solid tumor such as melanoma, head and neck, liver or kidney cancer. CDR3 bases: TGTGCCTGGAGTGTAGGTAGTAGGGAGGCCGGGGAGCTGTTTTTT. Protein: CAWSVGSREAGELFF.